The subject of this entry is one T cell receptor beta chain. This clonotype has only a few counts. Its recognized antigen is unknown. Within one base of it there is no much larger clone, and no base qualities were kept. The CDR3 goes from the cysteine to the phenylalanine over 16 residues. Left in the record is the CDR3 DNA by itself, 48 bases read in frame from the first base. V loses 4 bases of germline sequence and J loses 4 bases, and the interval between the two ends is 16 bases. The germline V gene sets CDR1 to SGHVS and CDR2 to FNYEAQ. The listed sequencing device is Illumina HiSeq 1500. In TCRdb, the public reads were trimmed at Q25 with fastp and aligned with MiXCR, with productive beta chains retained. One record per CDR3 amino acid sequence lists the most common genes and DNA. The sample table shows some 350,000 distinct CDR3 sequences, and about a third are seen once. The ten largest clones add up to approximately 15% of the sample.

The data are from a study of T cell repertoires in cytomegalovirus infection (dated 2019 in TCRdb). The study in broad terms: Alongside well-studied HLA-B-restricted epitopes, the peptide stimulations were aimed at recently identified HLA-C-restricted CMV epitopes, whose presentation resists viral immunomodulation. Because public TCR beta signatures pointed to carriage of CMV infection together with the matching HLA type, the HLA type of each donor mattered for the analysis. Study-wide conclusions, independent of this receptor: In both this cohort and an independent cohort of 352 donors, the cumulative frequency of public TCR beta family members distinguished carriers of CMV infection plus the relevant HLA type. The ex vivo response was dominated by HLA-C-restricted CMV-specific TCR beta clonotypes, and the single most frequent clonotype in two of eight donors was supplied by these HLA-C-restricted clonotypes.

The treatment or condition label, as the study defines it: in vitro stimulation with specific CMV peptide epitopes to enrich CMV-specific T cells. The receptor's source is a human donor in good health (CMV status not recorded). Some clones in this sample may be carry-over from other donors' samples. Rearrangement joined TRBV7-6 to TRBJ1-4; no D gene is confidently identified. The input for sequencing was cultured PBMCs, taken from culture after CMV antigen stimulation. The CDR3 corresponds to CASSSVRTENNEKLFF. The sequenced DNA: TGTGCCAGCAGCTCAGTACGGACGGAGAATAATGAAAAACTGTTTTTT.